This T cell receptor beta chain was sequenced for a study of CD8 T cells in Susac syndrome. The T cells that were sequenced for TCR beta were CD8+ and CD4+ cells from blood. Treatment-naive patients with stable or active relapsing-remitting disease were the multiple sclerosis controls. An amount of RNA that ranged from roughly 0.45 to 1 ug was reverse transcribed with random hexamers. Amplification of TCR beta CDR3 by immunoSEQ multiplex PCR spanned 54 Vbeta and 13 Jbeta. TCRdb fed the immunoSEQ multiplex PCR reads into MiXCR, producing one record per CDR3 protein. Of approximately 200,000 distinct CDR3 sequences listed, 85% to 95% are singletons. CDR3 length: 16 amino acids. V was trimmed by 0 bases and J by 6 bases, leaving 16 bases between them. Germline CDR1 and CDR2: LNHNV and YYDKDF (reference sequence).

V and J are TRBV15 and TRBJ2-3; perhaps TRBD1 as D (5 bases). This TCR derives from a human donor with multiple sclerosis. Sequenced material: CD4+ T cells from PBMCs. The CDR3 reads CATSREPLSRVDTQYF. DNA of the CDR3: TGTGCCACCAGCAGAGAACCCCTCAGCAGGGTGGATACGCAGTATTTT.